The T cell receptor (beta chain) described here comes from a study of T-cell reconstitution after alpha-beta-depleted transplantation in children. The CDR3 consists of 17 residues. Germline values: CDR1 KGHDR, CDR2 SFDVKD. The V gene lost 5 bases and the J gene lost 0 bases, with 17 bases spanning the gap. Preparing the TCRbeta library involved the use of unique molecular identifiers. TCRdb ran MiXCR on the PCR reads and lists one entry per CDR3 protein. The sample shows 450,000 to 500,000 distinct CDR3 sequences, about an eighth of them seen only once. The source of this sequence is a human donor who donated a stem cell graft to a child with combined immunodeficiency. The sequences come from PBMCs from the stem cell graft donor, collected from the stem cell graft. This chain uses TRBV24-1 with TRBJ2-3, with D perhaps matching TRBD1 (6 bases). CDR3 nucleotides: TGTGCCACCAGTGGAATACAGGGCACGGGCAGCACAGATACGCAGTATTTT. Its translation is CATSGIQGTGSTDTQYF.